The 26 T cell receptor beta chains below all came from one sample that was sequenced in a study of T cells in Graves' hyperthyroidism and ophthalmopathy. Amplification targeted TCR beta CDR3 regions from RNA transcripts. When the TCR CDR3 underwent first-round RT-PCR, the HTBI primer set was used. MiXCR, run by TCRdb on the multiplex PCR reads, gives a single entry per CDR3 protein. The sample lists about 250,000 distinct CDR3 sequences; about 25% were seen once. Sequences were obtained from blood. These receptors were collected from a woman aged 40 to 49 with Graves' ophthalmopathy.

This clonotype was detected many times. V and J are TRBV11-2 and TRBJ2-5; D not resolved. Per the germline V gene, CDR1 is SGHAT and CDR2 is FQNNGV. There are 11 residues in the CDR3. The ends were cut back, 3 bases at V and 4 bases at J, with 3 bases in the middle. For the CDR3, the DNA is TGTGCCAGCAGCTTTTCAGAGACCCAGTACTTC. This sequence encodes CASSFSETQYF.

This clonotype was recorded many times. V and J are TRBV12-3 or TRBV12-4 and TRBJ2-7; 9 bases agree with TRBD2. This CDR3 is 15 amino acids long. V lost 3 bases and J lost 2; bases outside the gene matches: 5. This CDR3 reads CASSLPSGVAYEQYF. CDR3 bases: TGTGCCAGCAGTTTGCCTAGCGGGGTCGCCTACGAGCAGTACTTC.

The V and J genes are TRBV5-1 and TRBJ2-7; D unclear. The V gene lost 4 bases and the J gene lost 4 bases, with 15 bases spanning the gap. The germline CDR1 and CDR2 sequences are SGHRS and YFSETQ. This CDR3 comprises 14 residues. The CDR3 DNA reads as TGCGCCAGCAGCACCGGGCCAGACATGTACGAGCAGTACTTC. As protein: CASSTGPDMYEQYF. Using reference TRBV5-1 and TRBJ2-7 for the parts outside the CDR3, the full variable domain is KAGVTQTPRYLIKTRGQQVTLSCSPISGHRSVSWYQQTPGQGLQFLFEYFSETQRNKGNFPGRFSGRQFSNSRSEMNVSTLELGDSALYLCASSTGPDMYEQYFGPGTRLTVT.

V is TRBV11-2 and J is TRBJ2-5; D is uncertain. V lost 3 bases to trimming and J lost 0 bases, with 8 bases between them. Looked up from germline, CDR1 is SGHAT and CDR2 is FQNNGV. This CDR3 comprises 14 residues. DNA for the CDR3: TGTGCCAGCAGCTTTTGGGCGAACCAAGAGACCCAGTACTTC. Translation: CASSFWANQETQYF.

This clonotype was counted ten times or more. This chain joins TRBV5-1 and TRBJ2-6; D is ambiguous. There are 16 residues in the CDR3. Trimming took 5 bases from V and 0 from J, leaving 12 bases between them. Germline-derived CDR1 and CDR2 are SGHRS and YFSETQ. CDR3 in DNA: TGCGCCAGCAGTTCCAGTATTTTCTCTGGGGCCAACGTCCTGACTTTC. Amino acid sequence: CASSSSIFSGANVLTF.

V usage is TRBV28 and J usage is TRBJ2-7; 10 nucleotides line up with TRBD1. From germline, CDR1 is MDHEN and CDR2 SYDVKM. The CDR3 contains 18 residues. The V gene end was trimmed by 9 bases and the J gene end by 0 bases; junction bases not matched to a gene: 17. This chain's CDR3 is CASYVSGTGASTSYEQYF. Here the CDR3 DNA reads TGTGCCAGTTACGTTTCCGGGACAGGGGCCTCCACCTCCTACGAGCAGTACTTC.

The chain carries TRBV7-2 and TRBJ1-6; 8 bases are shared with TRBD1. V lost 5 bases, J lost 6 bases, and 6 bases stayed unmatched. Germline-derived CDR1 and CDR2 are SGHTA and FQGNSA. The CDR3 is 15 residues long. Here the CDR3 DNA reads TGTGCCAGCAGCACCCAGGGGGCGGGTAATTCACCCCTCCACTTT. The encoded protein is CASSTQGAGNSPLHF.

This clonotype was observed many times. One junction end does not reproduce the germline sequence, and a read error may be involved. V usage is TRBV2 and J usage is TRBJ1-2; D is unclear. CDR1 and CDR2 from the germline V gene are SNHLY and FYNNEI. This CDR3 contains 13 residues. The CDR3 DNA follows: TGTGCCACCAGTGAAACTGGAAACTATGGCTACACCTTC. Amino acids: CATSETGNYGYTF.

This clonotype was counted a few times. The chain employs TRBV9 and TRBJ2-7, with 8 bases aligning to TRBD2. CDR1 is SGDLS and CDR2 is YYNGEE in the germline V gene. The CDR3 runs to 14 residues. J gave up 5 bases and V 4 bases, and 8 bases lay outside the gene matches. The CDR3 nucleotides read TGTGCCAGCAGCTTAGTACGGGGGGGTCACGAGCAGTACTTC. This codes for CASSLVRGGHEQYF.

This chain joins TRBV6-5 and TRBJ1-2; 7 bases match TRBD1. V lost 4 bases, J lost 7 bases, and 6 bases stayed unmatched. CDR3 size: 13 residues. Germline V gives CDR1 MNHEY, CDR2 SVGAGI. This chain's CDR3 is CASSSTGYGGYTF. The CDR3 coding sequence is TGTGCCAGCAGTTCGACAGGGTATGGTGGCTACACCTTC.

In this sample, this clonotype turned up many times. The rearrangement uses TRBV6-1 and TRBJ2-5; TRBD2 might be the D (5 bases). The CDR3 has 15 residues. V lost 2 bases and J lost 0, with 10 bases in between. Germline loops: CDR1 MNHNS, CDR2 SASEGT. CDR3 nucleotides: TGTGCCAGCAGTGAATTCTCAGCGGACCAAGAGACCCAGTACTTC. Protein: CASSEFSADQETQYF.

This clonotype was seen a handful of times. J is TRBJ1-2 and V is TRBV11-2, with D tentatively TRBD1 (6 bases). The germline gives CDR1 SGHAT, CDR2 FQNNGV. The CDR3 has 16 amino acids. Trimming left V 0 bases short and J 7 bases short, with 18 bases between. CDR3 in amino acids: CASSLDRGIVSSGYTF. In nucleotides, the CDR3 is TGTGCCAGCAGCTTAGACAGGGGCATCGTATCGAGTGGCTACACCTTC.

The chain joins TRBV27 to TRBJ2-7; tentatively, D is TRBD2 (6 bases). The V end was cut by 5 bases, the J end by 2 bases, with 16 bases between. Germline V gene lookup returns CDR1 MNHEY and CDR2 SMNVEV (reference sequence). The CDR3 has 15 amino acids. The CDR3 sequence is CASSERRDIAYEQYF. CDR3 sequence (DNA): TGTGCCAGCAGTGAGAGGCGGGATATTGCCTACGAGCAGTACTTC.

There are a few counts of this clonotype. The chain links TRBV9 to TRBJ2-5; no firm D call. There are 16 residues in the CDR3. Per the germline V gene, CDR1 is SGDLS and CDR2 is YYNGEE. Between the trimmed V and J ends, which lost 0 bases and 1 base, there was a span of 13 bases. In DNA, the CDR3 is TGTGCCAGCAGCGTAGCCGGAGTAGGGTTCCAAGAGACCCAGTACTTC. Translated, it gives CASSVAGVGFQETQYF.

This clonotype was counted many times. With a much larger clone just one base away, this may be a read error. J is TRBJ1-2 and V is TRBV19, with a tentative D call TRBD1 (5 bases). CDR1 and CDR2 (germline): LNHDA, SQIVND (reference sequence). This CDR3 is built from 13 residues. The CDR3 bases are TGTGCCAGTAGTGGCCGGGACGTCTATGGCCACACCTTC. Protein product: CASSGRDVYGHTF.

In its sample, this clonotype was seen many times. V is TRBV4-1 and J is TRBJ2-7; 8 bases fit TRBD2. Trimming cost V 2 bases and J 5 bases; bases outside gene matches: 8. The CDR3 loop spans 15 amino acids. Germline values: CDR1 MGHRA, CDR2 YSYEKL. CDR3 in DNA: TGCGCCAGCAGCCAAACCGGGACTAGTTACGACGAGCAGTACTTC. Residues: CASSQTGTSYDEQYF.

This clonotype was counted many times. The CDR3: CASSPTGTPGNTIYF. The CDR3 bases are TGTGCCAGCTCACCGACCGGGACCCCTGGAAACACCATATATTTT. The V gene is TRBV18, the J gene TRBJ1-3; a weak D match, TRBD1 (5 bases). V gave up 3 bases and J gave up 2 bases, with 11 bases separating them. Germline V gene data show CDR1 as KGHSH and CDR2 as LQKENI. CDR3 length: 15 residues.

This clonotype was counted many times. The chain employs TRBV20-1 and TRBJ1-5, with D maybe TRBD1 (5 bases). Trimming left V 6 bases short and J 9 bases short, with 18 bases between. CDR3 size: 13 residues. Germline loops: CDR1 DFQATT, CDR2 SNEGSKA (reference sequence). Here the CDR3 reads CSATGVPDRPQHF. For the CDR3, the DNA is TGCAGTGCGACGGGGGTCCCAGATCGGCCCCAGCATTTT.

At least ten counts were recorded for this clonotype. This rearrangement joins TRBV6-5 to TRBJ1-6; D call uncertain. The CDR3 contains 14 residues. Germline V gives CDR1 MNHEY, CDR2 SVGAGI. V dropped 4 bases and J dropped 8 bases, with 12 bases sitting between them. The CDR3 spells CASSWGIGDSPLHF. Here the CDR3 DNA reads TGTGCCAGCAGTTGGGGAATTGGCGATTCACCCCTCCACTTT.

This clonotype was seen repeatedly, ten times or more. The V and J genes are TRBV5-1 and TRBJ2-2; 10 positions agree with TRBD2. With V trimmed by 4 bases and J by 4 bases, 4 bases remained unmatched. The germline V gene encodes CDR1 SGHRS and CDR2 YFSETQ. The CDR3 is 15 residues long. CDR3 in amino acids: CASSRAGGPTGELFF. CDR3 nucleotides: TGCGCCAGCAGCCGAGCGGGAGGGCCCACCGGGGAGCTGTTTTTT.

This chain's CDR3 is CASKRDTPLRSNQPQHF. In DNA, the CDR3 is TGTGCCAGCAAACGGGACACACCACTAAGGAGCAATCAGCCCCAGCATTTT. The chain combines TRBV28 with TRBJ1-5; D is possibly TRBD1 (6 bases). The germline V gene has CDR1 MDHEN and CDR2 SYDVKM. The CDR3 spans 17 residues. V was pared by 7 bases and J by 1 base, with 20 bases between.

This clonotype was seen more than once but under ten times. A much larger clone differs by one base, so this may be a read error. The chain links TRBV5-1 to TRBJ2-5; no firm D call. Trimming removed 4 bases at V and 3 bases at J, with 16 bases between. The length of the CDR3 is 15 residues. The germline V gene has CDR1 SGHRS and CDR2 YFSETQ. CDR3 sequence (DNA): TGCGCCAGCAGCGTCCCCATGGCGGTAGAAGAGACCCAGTACTTC. It specifies CASSVPMAVEETQYF.

In this sample, this clonotype turned up many times. The chain links TRBV7-3 to TRBJ1-2; D perhaps matches TRBD1 (5 bases). The CDR3 runs to 13 residues. V was cut by 2 bases and J by 5 bases, with 9 bases left in between. CDR1 is SGHTA and CDR2 is FQGTGA in the germline V gene. CDR3 residues: CASSLGSGYGYTF. The CDR3 DNA reads as TGTGCCAGCAGCTTAGGGTCAGGGTATGGCTACACCTTC. The full variable domain, with the rest looked up from reference TRBV7-3 and TRBJ1-2, is GAGVSQTPSNKVTEKGKYVELRCDPISGHTALYWYRQSLGQGPEFLIYFQGTGAADDSGLPNDRFFAVRPEGSVSTLKIQRTERGDSAVYLCASSLGSGYGYTFGSGTRLTVV.

The chain combines TRBV3-1 with TRBJ2-7; TRBD2 agrees at 10 bases. The CDR3 is 14 residues long. V lost 8 bases and J lost 4; bases outside the gene matches: 8. Germline lookup yields CDR1 LGHDT and CDR2 YNNKEL (reference sequence). This chain's CDR3 is CASQPSGSMYEQYF. The CDR3 DNA reads TGTGCCAGCCAACCTAGCGGGAGTATGTACGAGCAGTACTTC.

The genes are TRBV30 and TRBJ1-5; 7 bases are a match to TRBD1. Germline loops: CDR1 GTSNPN, CDR2 SVGIG (reference sequence). The CDR3 spans 13 residues. Trimming removed 1 base from V and 7 bases from J; junction bases left unmatched: 4. CDR3 nucleotide sequence: TGTGCCTGGAGTGAACAGGACAGGCAGCCCCAGCATTTT. This translates into CAWSEQDRQPQHF.

This clonotype was observed many times. The chain couples TRBV27 to TRBJ2-5, with D possibly being TRBD1 or TRBD2 (5 bases each). This CDR3 region has 15 residues. V lost 0 bases to trimming and J lost 5 bases, with 13 bases between them. Germline CDR1 and CDR2: MNHEY and SMNVEV (reference sequence). The CDR3 region is CASSLSVGRGETQYF. CDR3 DNA sequence: TGTGCCAGCAGTTTATCTGTGGGGCGCGGGGAGACCCAGTACTTC.